This record covers a single T cell receptor (beta chain). Its antigen is unidentified. PCR was performed using 60 Vbeta and 13 Jbeta primers. The data were produced by immunoSEQ multiplex PCR, yet TCRdb's version contains in-frame clones alone and is incomplete. This sample has about 170,000 clones, with roughly 83% found just once. The source of the sample is a study of cytomegalovirus exposure and HLA in healthy donors. Study-level findings and limits: Productive status was seen about 90% or about 30% of the time for most TCR beta V segments in an earlier analysis. Presence/absence analyses supposed approximately even sequencing depth among donors. DRB1 showed the most TCR associations and HLA-C the fewest in a later analysis, as rates varied by HLA locus.

The source material was PBMCs. The clonotype comes from a woman between 45 and 60 years old in good health and CMV-seronegative.

DNA of the CDR3: TGTGCCTGGAGTGGGGGGGGAGTTCAGCCCCAGCATTTT. It codes for CAWSGGGVQPQHF. The chain uses TRBV30 and TRBJ1-5; possible D gene TRBD1, 5 bases. This CDR3 spans 13 amino acids. Trimming stripped 1 base from V and 6 bases from J, with 10 bases between. Germline CDR1 reads GTSNPN; CDR2 reads SVGIG (reference sequence).